This entry is about one TCR beta chain. Antigen: not known. The data stem from a study of identical twins. One entry per CDR3 protein results from TCRdb running MiXCR on the 5' RACE reads. The data contain fewer than 650,000 distinct CDR3 sequences, roughly 7.2% of them seen just once; the ten biggest clones take up approximately 1.5%. Germline loops: CDR1 MNHEY, CDR2 SVGEGT. The CDR3 consists of 14 residues. With 5 bases removed from V and 7 bases from J, the gap between germline ends came to 15 bases. Study-level results: Abundant beta clonotypes from cord blood bore fewer insertions; memory repertoires lacked this pattern.

A further study also used this sample, focusing on yellow fever vaccine responses in identical twins.

Sequencing was carried out using PBMCs. The clonotype originates from a woman between 18 and 29 years old in good health. The gene calls are TRBV6-2 or TRBV6-3 and TRBJ2-1; the D is unclear. CDR3 coding DNA: TGTGCCAGCAGTCTCCTTCAGCGTCTTAATGAGCAGTTCTTC. Amino acid sequence: CASSLLQRLNEQFF.